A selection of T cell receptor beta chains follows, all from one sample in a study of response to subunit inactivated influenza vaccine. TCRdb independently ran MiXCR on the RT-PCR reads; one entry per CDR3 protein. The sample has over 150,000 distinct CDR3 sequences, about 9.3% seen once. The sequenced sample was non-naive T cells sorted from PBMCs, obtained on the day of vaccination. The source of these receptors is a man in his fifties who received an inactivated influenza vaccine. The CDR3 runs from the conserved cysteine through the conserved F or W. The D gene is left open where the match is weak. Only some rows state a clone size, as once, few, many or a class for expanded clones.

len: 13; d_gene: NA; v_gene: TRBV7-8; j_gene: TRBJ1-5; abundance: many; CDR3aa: CASSLGRGGPQHF; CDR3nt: TGTGCCAGCAGCTTAGGCAGGGGTGGGCCCCAGCATTTT
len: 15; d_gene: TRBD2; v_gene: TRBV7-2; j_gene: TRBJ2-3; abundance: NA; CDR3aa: CASSLARGRGDTQYF; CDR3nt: TGTGCCAGCAGCTTAGCGCGAGGGAGGGGAGATACGCAGTATTTT
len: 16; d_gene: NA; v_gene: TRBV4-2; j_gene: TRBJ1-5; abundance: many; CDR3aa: CASSQDLASDFEPQHF; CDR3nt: TGTGCCAGCAGCCAAGATTTGGCCTCCGATTTTGAGCCCCAGCATTTT
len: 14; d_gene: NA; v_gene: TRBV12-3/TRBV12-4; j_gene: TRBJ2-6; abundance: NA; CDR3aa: CASRTALGANVLTF; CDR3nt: TGTGCCAGCAGAACAGCCCTCGGGGCCAACGTCCTGACTTTC
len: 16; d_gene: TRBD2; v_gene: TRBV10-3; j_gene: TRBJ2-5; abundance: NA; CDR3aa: CAISDLGGGFQETQYF; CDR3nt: TGTGCCATCAGTGATTTGGGCGGGGGATTCCAAGAGACCCAGTACTTC
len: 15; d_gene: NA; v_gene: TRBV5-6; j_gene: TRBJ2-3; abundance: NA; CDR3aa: CASMEGPQGTDTQYF; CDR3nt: TGTGCCAGCATGGAGGGACCCCAGGGCACAGATACGCAGTATTTT
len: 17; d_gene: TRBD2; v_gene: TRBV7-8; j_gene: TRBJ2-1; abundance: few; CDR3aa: CASSLASRTRSYNEQFF; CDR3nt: TGTGCCAGCAGCTTAGCGTCACGGACTAGATCCTACAATGAGCAGTTCTTC
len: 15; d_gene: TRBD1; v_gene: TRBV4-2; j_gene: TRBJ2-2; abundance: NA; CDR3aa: CAIGPGTGDTGELFF; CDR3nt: TGTGCCATCGGCCCCGGGACAGGAGACACCGGGGAGCTGTTTTTT
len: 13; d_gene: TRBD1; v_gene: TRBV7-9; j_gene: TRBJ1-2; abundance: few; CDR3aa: CASDRGQIGGYTF; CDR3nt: TGTGCCAGCGACAGGGGGCAAATTGGTGGCTACACCTTC
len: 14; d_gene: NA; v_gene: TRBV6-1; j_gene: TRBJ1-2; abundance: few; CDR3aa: CASTRLGANYGYTF; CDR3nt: TGTGCCAGCACCCGTTTGGGAGCTAACTATGGCTACACCTTC
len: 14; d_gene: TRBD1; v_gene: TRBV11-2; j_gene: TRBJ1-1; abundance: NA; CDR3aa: CASSLDRGRTEAFF; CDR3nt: TGTGCCAGCAGCCTGGACAGGGGGCGTACTGAAGCTTTCTTT
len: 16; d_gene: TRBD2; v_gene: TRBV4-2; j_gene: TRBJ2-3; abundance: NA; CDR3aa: CASSPLLAGGVDTQYF; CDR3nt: TGTGCCAGCAGCCCCTTGCTAGCGGGAGGGGTAGATACGCAGTATTTT
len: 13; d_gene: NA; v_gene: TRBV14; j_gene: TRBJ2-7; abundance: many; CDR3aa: CASSQLAGLGQYF; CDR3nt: TGTGCCAGCAGCCAGCTCGCAGGCCTCGGGCAGTACTTC
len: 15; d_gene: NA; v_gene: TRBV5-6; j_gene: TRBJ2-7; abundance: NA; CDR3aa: CASSLRRGGSYEQYF; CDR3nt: TGTGCCAGCAGCTTGCGCAGGGGAGGATCCTACGAGCAGTACTTC
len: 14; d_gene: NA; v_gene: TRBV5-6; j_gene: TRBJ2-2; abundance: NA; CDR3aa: CASSLVQGIGELFF; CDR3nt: TGTGCCAGCAGCTTGGTGCAGGGGATCGGGGAGCTGTTTTTT
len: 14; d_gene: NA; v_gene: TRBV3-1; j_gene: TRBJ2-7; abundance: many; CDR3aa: CASSHTVGSYEQYF; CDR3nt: TGTGCCAGCAGCCATACGGTGGGTAGCTACGAGCAGTACTTC
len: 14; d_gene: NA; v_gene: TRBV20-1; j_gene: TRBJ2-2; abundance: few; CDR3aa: CSAFGQGNTGELFF; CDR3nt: TGCAGTGCTTTCGGGCAGGGGAACACCGGGGAGCTGTTTTTT
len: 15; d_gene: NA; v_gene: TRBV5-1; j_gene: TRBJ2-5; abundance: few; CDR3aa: CASSSYGAGKETQYF; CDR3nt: TGCGCCAGCAGCTCATACGGTGCAGGGAAAGAGACCCAGTACTTC
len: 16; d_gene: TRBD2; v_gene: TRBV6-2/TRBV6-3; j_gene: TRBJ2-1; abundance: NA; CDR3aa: CASSRNSGRANNEQFF; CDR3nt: TGTGCCAGCAGTCGAAATAGCGGGAGGGCCAACAATGAGCAGTTCTTC
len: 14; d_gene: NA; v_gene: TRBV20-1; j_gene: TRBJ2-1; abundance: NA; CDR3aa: CSARDSAVYNEQFF; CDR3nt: TGCAGTGCTAGAGATTCGGCAGTCTACAATGAGCAGTTCTTC
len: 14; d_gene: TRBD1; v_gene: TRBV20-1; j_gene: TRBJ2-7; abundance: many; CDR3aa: CSAQPGTGSLEQYF; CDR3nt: TGCAGTGCCCAACCTGGGACAGGATCCCTCGAGCAGTACTTC
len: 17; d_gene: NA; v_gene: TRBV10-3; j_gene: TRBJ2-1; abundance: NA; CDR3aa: CAISDSWRLRRRNEQFF; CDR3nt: TGTGCCATCAGTGATTCTTGGCGTCTTAGGAGGAGGAATGAGCAGTTCTTC